These 9 T cell receptor beta chains share one sample of origin, sequenced in a study of OX40 agonist ivuxolimab in advanced cancers. Here immunoSEQ multiplex PCR was the method, and the copy in TCRdb shows in-frame clones only, minus some. The table includes 15,000 to 20,000 clones, about four fifths detected once. Here the sequenced sample was CD4+ or CD8+ T cells sorted from blood, taken in a trial of the OX40 agonist ivuxolimab. These receptor sequences come from an adult with an advanced solid tumor such as melanoma, head and neck, liver or kidney cancer.

The chain couples TRBV27 to TRBJ2-7, with D possibly being TRBD1 (6 bases). Per germline, CDR1 MNHEY and CDR2 SMNVEV (reference sequence). V was trimmed by 4 bases and J by 0 bases, leaving 13 bases between them. The CDR3 is 15 residues long. This CDR3 is CASSSPDSFSYEQYF. The DNA of the CDR3 is TGTGCCAGCAGTTCCCCGGACAGTTTCTCCTACGAGCAGTACTTC.

The rearrangement links TRBV28 to TRBJ1-4; D unclear. This CDR3 comprises 13 residues. Trimming took off 6 bases at V and 5 bases at J, with 10 bases between the two ends. The germline V gene encodes CDR1 MDHEN and CDR2 SYDVKM. The CDR3 bases are TGTGCCAGCAGGGGAGCAGTCAATGAAAAACTGTTTTTT. It translates to CASRGAVNEKLFF.

The chain combines TRBV7-9 with TRBJ2-1; D is perhaps TRBD1 (6 bases). V was shortened by 3 bases and J by 10 bases, with 13 bases between the two germline ends. The CDR3 sequence is 13 residues long. The germline CDR1 and CDR2 sequences are SEHNR and FQNEAQ (reference sequence). The CDR3 sequence: CASSLLDSKEQFF. Here the CDR3 DNA reads TGTGCCAGCAGCTTGCTGGACAGTAAAGAGCAGTTCTTC.

V is TRBV14 and J is TRBJ1-6; perhaps TRBD1 as D (6 bases). Trimming took 4 bases from V and 4 from J, leaving 11 bases between them. Looked up from germline, CDR1 is SGHDN and CDR2 is FVKESK. The CDR3 extends over 15 amino acids. The CDR3 region has the DNA TGTGCCAGCAGCCCTGGACAGATATATAATTCACCCCTCCACTTT. This gives the protein CASSPGQIYNSPLHF.

V and J are TRBV7-2 and TRBJ2-2, with 9 bases matching TRBD1. The CDR3 has 15 residues. Trimming at V came to 4 bases and at J to 4 bases, leaving 4 bases not matched to a gene. Germline lookup yields CDR1 SGHTA and CDR2 FQGNSA. CDR3 bases: TGTGCCAGCAGCTCGCCGGGACAGGGCACCGGGGAGCTGTTTTTT. Translating it yields CASSSPGQGTGELFF.

The genes are TRBV11-2 and TRBJ1-1, with D possibly TRBD1 on 5 matching bases. V dropped 7 bases and J dropped 7 bases, with 19 bases sitting between them. CDR1 SGHAT and CDR2 FQNNGV come from the germline V gene. This CDR3 has 14 residues. This CDR3 reads CASTFGMGPVEAFF. The CDR3 DNA follows: TGTGCCAGCACCTTCGGAATGGGACCGGTTGAAGCTTTCTTT.

This clone occurred a few times. The genes are TRBV7-9 and TRBJ1-6; D gene unclear. Trimming took 8 bases from V and 3 from J, leaving 17 bases between them. This CDR3 comprises 16 residues. The germline CDR1 and CDR2 sequences are SEHNR and FQNEAQ (reference sequence). The CDR3 region has the DNA TGTGCCAGCGAGGGATTATCTCGCGGCTATAATTCACCCCTCCACTTT. As protein: CASEGLSRGYNSPLHF.

This sequence joins TRBV4-3 and TRBJ1-1; unclear D gene. The V end was cut by 4 bases, the J end by 3 bases, with 9 bases between. The germline V gene encodes CDR1 LGHNA and CDR2 YSLEER. The CDR3 runs 13 residues. CDR3 loop: CASSLTAYTEAFF. The CDR3 DNA reads TGCGCCAGCAGCCTTACAGCCTACACTGAAGCTTTCTTT.

The V call is TRBV4-3, the J call TRBJ2-1, with D possibly being TRBD1 (5 bases). Per the germline V gene, CDR1 is LGHNA and CDR2 is YSLEER. The V gene lost 5 bases and the J gene lost 1 base, with 12 bases spanning the gap. The CDR3 extends over 15 amino acids. The CDR3 loop is CASSFDRRSYNEQFF. The CDR3 bases are TGCGCCAGCAGCTTCGACAGAAGATCCTACAATGAGCAGTTCTTC.